Sequencing of this T cell receptor (beta chain) was carried out in a study of OX40 agonist ivuxolimab in advanced cancers. Repertoires were generated with immunoSEQ multiplex PCR, while TCRdb's copy carries only in-frame clones and drops some. This table holds about 100,000 clones, roughly 94% found once. V lost 5 bases to trimming and J lost 7 bases; unmatched junction nucleotides: 7. This CDR3 region has 16 residues. The germline V gene has CDR1 MNHEY and CDR2 SMNVEV (reference sequence). The specimen was CD4+ or CD8+ T cells sorted from blood, collected in a trial of the OX40 agonist ivuxolimab. This TCR was recovered from an adult with an advanced solid tumor such as melanoma, head and neck, liver or kidney cancer. This chain connects TRBV27 to TRBJ1-6; 11 bases line up with TRBD1. The CDR3: CASSRGQGAVNSPLHF. The CDR3 DNA is TGTGCCAGCAGTAGAGGACAGGGGGCCGTGAATTCACCCCTCCACTTT.